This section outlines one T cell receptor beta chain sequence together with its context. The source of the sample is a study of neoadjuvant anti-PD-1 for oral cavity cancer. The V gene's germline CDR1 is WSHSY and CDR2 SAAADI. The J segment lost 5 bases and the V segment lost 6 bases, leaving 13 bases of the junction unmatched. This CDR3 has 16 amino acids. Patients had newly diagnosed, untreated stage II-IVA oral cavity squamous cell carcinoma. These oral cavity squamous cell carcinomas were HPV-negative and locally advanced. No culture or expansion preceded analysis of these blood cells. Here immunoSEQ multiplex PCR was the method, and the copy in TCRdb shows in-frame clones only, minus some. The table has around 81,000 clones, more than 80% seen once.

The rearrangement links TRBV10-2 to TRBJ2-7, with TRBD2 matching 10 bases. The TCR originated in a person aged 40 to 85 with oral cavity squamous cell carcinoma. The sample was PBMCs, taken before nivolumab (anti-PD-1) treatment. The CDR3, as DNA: TGCGCCAGCAGCGCCCCACCCGGGACTAGCGTCAACGAGCAGTACTTC. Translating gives CASSAPPGTSVNEQYF.